This record covers a single T cell receptor (beta chain). The data were obtained in a study of patients and donors after allogeneic stem cell transplantation. The V gene's germline CDR1 is MGHDK and CDR2 SYGVNS. V dropped 1 base and J dropped 7 bases, with 14 bases sitting between them. There are 16 residues in the CDR3. TCRdb called the RT-PCR reads again in MiXCR, with one record for every CDR3 protein. The sample comprises about a million distinct CDR3 sequences, about a sixth of which are singletons, and around 5.5% rests with the top ten. The sample taken for sequencing was blood, either unsorted or a sorted T cell fraction (not recorded which). The receptor comes from a human donor who was either an allogeneic HSCT recipient or a stem cell or donor lymphocyte infusion donor (not recorded which). It is not recorded whose cells these are; they may come from a transplant donor. The rearrangement joins TRBV25-1 to TRBJ1-6, with D perhaps matching TRBD1 (6 bases). CDR3 region: CASSESQGRRNSPLHF. The DNA for the CDR3 is TGTGCCAGCAGTGAATCACAGGGCAGAAGGAATTCACCCCTCCACTTT. Using reference TRBV25-1 and TRBJ1-6 for the parts outside the CDR3, the full variable domain is EADIYQTPRYLVIGTGKKITLECSQTMGHDKMYWYQQDPGMELHLIHYSYGVNSTEKGDLSSESTVSRIRTEHFPLTLESARPSHTSQYLCASSESQGRRNSPLHFGNGTRLTVT.